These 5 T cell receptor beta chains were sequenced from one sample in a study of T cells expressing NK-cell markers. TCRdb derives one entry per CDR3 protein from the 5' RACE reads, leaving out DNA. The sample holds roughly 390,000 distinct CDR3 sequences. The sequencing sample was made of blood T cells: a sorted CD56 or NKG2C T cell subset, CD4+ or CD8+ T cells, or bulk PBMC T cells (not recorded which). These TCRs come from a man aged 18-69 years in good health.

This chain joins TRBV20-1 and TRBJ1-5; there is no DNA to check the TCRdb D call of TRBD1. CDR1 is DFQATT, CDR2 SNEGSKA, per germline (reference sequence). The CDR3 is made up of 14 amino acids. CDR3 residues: CSASRQDNNQPQHF.

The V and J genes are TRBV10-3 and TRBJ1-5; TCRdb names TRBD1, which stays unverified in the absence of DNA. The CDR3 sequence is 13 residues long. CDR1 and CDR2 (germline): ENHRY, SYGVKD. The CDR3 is CAIRTGINQPQHF.

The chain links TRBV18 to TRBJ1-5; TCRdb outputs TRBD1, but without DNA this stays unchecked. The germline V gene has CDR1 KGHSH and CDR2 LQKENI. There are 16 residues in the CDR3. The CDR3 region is CASSDGQGLANQPQHF.

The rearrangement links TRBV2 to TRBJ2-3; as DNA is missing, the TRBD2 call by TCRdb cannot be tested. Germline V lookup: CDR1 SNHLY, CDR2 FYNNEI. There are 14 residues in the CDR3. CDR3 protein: CARAGGQITDTQYF.

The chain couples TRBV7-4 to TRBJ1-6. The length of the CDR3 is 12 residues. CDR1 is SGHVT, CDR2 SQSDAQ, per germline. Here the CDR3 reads CAGLPKNSPLHF.